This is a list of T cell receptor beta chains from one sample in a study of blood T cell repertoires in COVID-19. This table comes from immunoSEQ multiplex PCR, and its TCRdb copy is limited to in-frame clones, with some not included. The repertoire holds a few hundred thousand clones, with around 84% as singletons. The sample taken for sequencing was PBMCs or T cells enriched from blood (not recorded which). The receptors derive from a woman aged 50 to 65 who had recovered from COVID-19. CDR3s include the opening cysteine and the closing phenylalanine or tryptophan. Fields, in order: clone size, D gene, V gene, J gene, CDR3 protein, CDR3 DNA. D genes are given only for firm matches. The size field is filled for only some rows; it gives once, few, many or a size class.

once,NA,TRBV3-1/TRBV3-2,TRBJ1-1,CASSRQGMNTEAFF,TGTGCCAGCAGCCGCCAGGGGATGAACACTGAAGCTTTCTTT
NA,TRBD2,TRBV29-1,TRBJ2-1,CSARTGGADEQFF,TGCAGCGCCAGGACCGGGGGGGCGGACGAGCAGTTCTTC
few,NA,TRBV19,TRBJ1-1,CASSIEWGEEAFF,TGTGCCAGTAGTATAGAGTGGGGAGAAGAAGCTTTCTTT
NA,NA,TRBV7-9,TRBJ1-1,CASSSTSTGRAFF,TGTGCCAGCAGCTCAACTAGTACAGGGAGAGCTTTCTTT
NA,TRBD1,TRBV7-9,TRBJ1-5,CASSRGQGSQPQHF,TGTGCCAGCAGCCGAGGACAGGGAAGTCAGCCCCAGCATTTT
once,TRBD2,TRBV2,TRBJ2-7,CASGGVFNYEQYF,TGTGCCAGCGGGGGGGTATTCAACTACGAGCAGTACTTC
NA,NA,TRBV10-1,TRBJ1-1,CASSASVGGGNTEAFF,TGCGCCAGCAGTGCCTCCGTTGGGGGAGGGAACACTGAAGCTTTCTTT
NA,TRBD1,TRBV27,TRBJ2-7,CASSRTGARYEQYF,TGTGCCAGCAGTCGGACAGGGGCCCGCTACGAGCAGTACTTC
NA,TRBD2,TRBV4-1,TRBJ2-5,CASSQPSGGTRETQYF,TGCGCCAGCAGCCAGCCTAGCGGGGGGACCCGAGAGACCCAGTACTTC
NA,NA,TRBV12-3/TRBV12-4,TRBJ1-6,CASSSDSPLHF,TGTGCCAGCAGTTCAGATTCACCCCTCCACTTT
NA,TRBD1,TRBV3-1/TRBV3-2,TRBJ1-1,CASRHKQGWRTEAFF,TGTGCCAGCAGGCACAAACAGGGGTGGAGGACTGAAGCTTTCTTT
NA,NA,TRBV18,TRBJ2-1,CASSPPGGTLYNEQFF,TGTGCCAGCTCACCACCTGGGGGGACCCTCTACAATGAGCAGTTCTTC
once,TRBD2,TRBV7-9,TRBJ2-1,CASSSSAGASGYNEQFF,TGTGCCAGCAGCTCGTCGGCCGGGGCTAGCGGTTACAATGAGCAGTTCTTC
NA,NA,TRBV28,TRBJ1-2,CASSSADSLAYGYTF,TGTGCCAGCAGTTCGGCTGACTCGTTGGCCTATGGCTACACCTTC
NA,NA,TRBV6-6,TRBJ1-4,CASRLTVATNEKLFF,TGTGCCAGCAGGCTAACAGTTGCAACTAATGAAAAACTGTTTTTT
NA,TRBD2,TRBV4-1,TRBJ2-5,CASSQAGGLETQYF,TGCGCCAGCAGCCAGGCGGGGGGGTTAGAGACCCAGTACTTC
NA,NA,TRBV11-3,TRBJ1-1,CASSFHSGTEAFF,TGTGCCAGCAGCTTCCATTCGGGAACTGAAGCTTTCTTT
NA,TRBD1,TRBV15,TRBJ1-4,CATSSLRDRVDEKLFF,TGTGCCACCAGCAGCCTCCGGGACAGGGTGGATGAAAAACTGTTTTTT
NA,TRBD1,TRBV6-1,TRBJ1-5,CASSEEGTVNQPQHF,TGTGCCAGCAGTGAAGAGGGGACAGTAAATCAGCCCCAGCATTTT
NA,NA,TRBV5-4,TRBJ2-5,CASSFPGAATQETQYF,TGTGCCAGCAGCTTTCCTGGGGCAGCGACACAAGAGACCCAGTACTTC
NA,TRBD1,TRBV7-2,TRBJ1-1,CASSRIDRGESNTEAFF,TGTGCCAGCAGCCGTATAGACAGGGGGGAATCGAACACTGAAGCTTTCTTT
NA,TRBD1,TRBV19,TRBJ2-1,CASRDRGVNEQFF,TGTGCCAGCCGGGACAGGGGGGTCAATGAGCAGTTCTTC
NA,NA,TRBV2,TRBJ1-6,CASSEAWAEKNSPLHF,TGTGCCAGCAGTGAAGCCTGGGCAGAGAAGAATTCACCCCTCCACTTT
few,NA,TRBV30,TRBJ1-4,CAWGGTGVFEKLFF,TGTGCCTGGGGGGGTACAGGTGTATTTGAAAAACTGTTTTTT
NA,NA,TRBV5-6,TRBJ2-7,CASSLRGGYEQYF,TGTGCCAGCAGCTTGCGGGGAGGCTACGAGCAGTACTTC
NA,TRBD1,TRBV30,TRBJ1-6,CAWSLDRGFMDSPLHF,TGTGCCTGGAGCCTGGACAGGGGATTCATGGATTCACCCCTCCACTTT
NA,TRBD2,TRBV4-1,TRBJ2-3,CASSQEEGAGVDTQYF,TGCGCCAGCAGCCAAGAGGAGGGAGCGGGAGTCGATACGCAGTATTTT
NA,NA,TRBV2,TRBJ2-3,CASSGGWSVGLGGQYF,TGTGCCAGCAGTGGGGGATGGTCGGTAGGACTCGGAGGGCAGTATTTT
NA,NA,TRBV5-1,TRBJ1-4,CASSLAAATNEKLFF,TGCGCCAGCAGCTTGGCCGCGGCAACTAATGAAAAACTGTTTTTT
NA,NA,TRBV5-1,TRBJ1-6,CASRLNLQGYNSPFHF,TGCGCCAGCAGGCTTAATTTACAGGGTTATAATTCACCCTTCCACTTT
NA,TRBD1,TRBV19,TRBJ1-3,CASSMGTALSGNTIYF,TGTGCCAGTAGTATGGGGACAGCGCTTTCTGGAAACACCATATATTTT
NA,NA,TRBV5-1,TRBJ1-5,CASSLDTNQPQHF,TGCGCCAGCAGTCTTGACACGAATCAGCCCCAGCATTTT
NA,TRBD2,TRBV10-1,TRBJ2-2,CASSEGREDTGELFF,TGCGCCAGCAGTGAGGGACGGGAGGACACCGGGGAGCTGTTTTTT
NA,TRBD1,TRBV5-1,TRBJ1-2,CASSFPPGTGNYGYTF,TGCGCCAGCAGCTTCCCTCCTGGGACAGGGAACTATGGCTACACCTTC
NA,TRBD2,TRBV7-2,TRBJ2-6,CASSPALAGGANVLTF,TGTGCCAGCAGCCCAGCTCTAGCGGGGGGGGCCAACGTCCTGACTTTC
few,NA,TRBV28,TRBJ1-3,CASSPGGIGENTIYF,TGTGCCAGCAGTCCCGGGGGAATTGGTGAAAACACCATATATTTT
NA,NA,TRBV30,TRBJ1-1,CAWSAPQVTHF,TGTGCCTGGAGTGCCCCACAGGTTACCCATTTT
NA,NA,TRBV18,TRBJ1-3,CASSPRGASSGNTIYF,TGTGCCAGCTCACCCCGGGGAGCCTCCTCTGGAAACACCATATATTTT
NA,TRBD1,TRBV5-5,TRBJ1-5,CASSFGTAGAQPQHF,TGTGCCAGCAGCTTCGGGACAGCGGGGGCTCAGCCCCAGCATTTT
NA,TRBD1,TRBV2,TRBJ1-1,CASRDTGVYTEAFF,TGTGCCAGCAGGGACACAGGGGTGTACACTGAAGCTTTCTTT
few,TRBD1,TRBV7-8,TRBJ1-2,CASSPWTGLGYNYGYTF,TGTGCCAGCAGCCCCTGGACAGGGCTGGGGTATAACTATGGCTACACCTTC
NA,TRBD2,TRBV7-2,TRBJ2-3,CASRLLAGEVDTQYF,TGTGCCAGCAGGTTACTAGCGGGAGAGGTAGATACGCAGTATTTT
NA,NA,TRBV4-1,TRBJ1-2,CASSQDGGRTNYGYTF,TGCGCCAGCAGCCAAGATGGGGGCAGGACTAACTATGGCTACACCTTC
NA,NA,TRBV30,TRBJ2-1,CAWSVRGGAKQFF,TGTGCCTGGAGTGTACGTGGGGGGGCGAAGCAGTTCTTC
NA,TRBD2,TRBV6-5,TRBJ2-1,CASKKPATSGGEQFF,TGTGCCAGCAAGAAGCCCGCGACTAGCGGAGGGGAGCAGTTCTTC
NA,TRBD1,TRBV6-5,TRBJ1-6,CASRLQGAYNSPLHF,TGTGCCAGCAGGTTACAGGGGGCGTATAATTCACCCCTCCACTTT
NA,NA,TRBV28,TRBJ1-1,CASSLFGGTEAFF,TGTGCCAGCAGTTTATTCGGTGGCACTGAAGCTTTCTTT